This entry concerns a single T cell receptor beta chain. Method: immunoSEQ multiplex PCR; TCRdb's copy keeps in-frame clones and lacks some. This table has over 70,000 clones, approximately 89% appearing once. This sample is part of a study of T cell changes during pregnancy in multiple sclerosis. Germline CDR1 reads SEHNR; CDR2 reads FQNEAQ (reference sequence). Trimming stripped 5 bases from V and 1 base from J, with 5 bases between. This CDR3 has 12 residues. The V and J genes are TRBV7-9 and TRBJ1-1; D gene ambiguous. The sequence derives from a female donor in good health, enrolled as a control in a pregnancy study. Source: peripheral blood, taken in the first trimester of pregnancy. CDR3 nucleotide sequence: TGTGCCAGCAGCAGAGAGAACACTGAAGCTTTCTTT. It specifies CASSRENTEAFF.